One T cell receptor beta chain is described in this entry. Its antigen is currently unknown. CDR1 is MNHEY, CDR2 SVGEGT, per germline. The length of the CDR3 is 13 residues. Trimming shortened V by 2 bases and J by 7 bases, and 11 bases separated the two germline ends. This record comes from a study of T cell repertoires in cytomegalovirus infection. Study at large: Public TCR beta signatures marked donors with CMV infection and the matching HLA.

TCRdb reanalysed the reads using MiXCR and keeps one entry per CDR3 protein. The profile shows around 180,000 distinct CDR3 sequences, approximately 30% of them singletons. The study, taken as a whole, reports: CMV-specific TCR beta clonotypes restricted by HLA-C dominated the ex vivo response. Cumulative frequency of public TCR beta families picked out carriers of CMV plus the relevant HLA.

The chain joins TRBV6-2 or TRBV6-3 to TRBJ1-2; D is ambiguous. The source of this sequence is a human donor in good health (CMV status not recorded). Some clones in this sample may be carry-over from other donors' samples. Sequenced input: PBMCs. The CDR3 here is CASSYQAFGGYTF. The CDR3 DNA sequence: TGTGCCAGCAGTTACCAGGCATTCGGTGGCTACACCTTC.